These 10 T cell receptor beta chains originate from one sample sequenced in a study of blood T cell repertoires in COVID-19. Only in-frame clones appear in the TCRdb table, and some are missing; sequencing was by immunoSEQ multiplex PCR. The sample holds some 250,000 clones, around 84% seen once. Sequenced sample: peripheral blood. The receptors originated from a man aged 60 to 75 with acute or convalescent COVID-19.

The chain joins TRBV5-4 to TRBJ1-2; the match to TRBD1 covers 7 bases. Germline V gene lookup returns CDR1 SGHNT and CDR2 YYREEE (reference sequence). This CDR3 region has 14 residues. V was pared by 2 bases and J by 4 bases, with 5 bases of the junction left unmatched. CDR3 nucleotide sequence: TGTGCCAGCAGCTTTAGCGACAGGGCCTATGGCTACACCTTC. Its protein product is CASSFSDRAYGYTF. The whole variable domain, remainder taken from reference TRBV5-4 and TRBJ1-2, is ETGVTQSPTHLIKTRGQQVTLRCSSQSGHNTVSWYQQALGQGPQFIFQYYREEENGRGNFPPRFSGLQFPNYSSELNVNALELDDSALYLCASSFSDRAYGYTFGSGTRLTVV.

Only a few counts were recorded for this clone. The V and J genes are TRBV7-5 and TRBJ2-7; TRBD2, as called in the table, went unchecked against the DNA. TRBV7-5 represents a pseudogene. The CDR3 sequence is 15 residues long. CDR3 nucleotide sequence: TGTGCCAGAAGCTTAGGCGCTCTCCCATTGTACGAGCAGTACTTC. Translated, it gives CARSLGALPLYEQYF.

The chain recombines TRBV14 with TRBJ1-2; D gene uncertain. From germline, CDR1 is SGHDN and CDR2 FVKESK. V was trimmed by 4 bases and J by 0 bases, leaving 15 bases between them. The CDR3 covers 16 residues. DNA of the CDR3: TGTGCCAGCAGCCCCGGACTGACGACTACTAACTATGGCTACACCTTC. It translates to CASSPGLTTTNYGYTF. Drawing the rest from reference TRBV14 and TRBJ1-2, the complete variable domain is EAGVTQFPSHSVIEKGQTVTLRCDPISGHDNLYWYRRVMGKEIKFLLHFVKESKQDESGMPNNRFLAERTGGTYSTLKVQPAELEDSGVYFCASSPGLTTTNYGYTFGSGTRLTVV.

The rearrangement uses TRBV12-5 and TRBJ1-1, with 10 nucleotides matching TRBD1. This CDR3 contains 15 residues. The V gene end was trimmed by 3 bases and the J gene end by 2 bases; junction bases not matched to a gene: 3. Per the germline V gene, CDR1 is LGHNT and CDR2 is FRNRAP. This CDR3 reads CASGLDRGLNTEAFF. The CDR3 nucleotides read TGTGCTAGTGGTTTAGACAGGGGGCTAAACACTGAAGCTTTCTTT.

This chain joins TRBV18 and TRBJ1-2, with 7 positions matching TRBD1. The CDR3 is 15 amino acids. The ends lost 2 bases at V and 3 bases at J; junction bases unmatched: 6. From germline, CDR1 is KGHSH and CDR2 LQKENI. In DNA form, the CDR3 reads TGTGCCAGCTCACCATATACAGGGGATGACTATGGCTACACCTTC. The encoded protein is CASSPYTGDDYGYTF.

V gene TRBV19 combines with J gene TRBJ2-7; D is undetermined. The CDR3 runs to 13 residues. V was pared by 1 base and J by 7 bases, with 11 bases between. Germline CDR1 is LNHDA and CDR2 is SQIVND (reference sequence). CDR3 in amino acids: CASSIASGGEQYF. The CDR3 region has the DNA TGTGCCAGTAGTATAGCGTCAGGTGGTGAGCAGTACTTC.

The rearrangement uses TRBV19 and TRBJ1-1; 7 positions match TRBD1. Germline CDR1 is LNHDA and CDR2 is SQIVND (reference sequence). The CDR3 loop spans 16 amino acids. V was pared by 5 bases and J by 1 base, with 10 bases of the junction left unmatched. CDR3 residues: CASSPRQGWANTEAFF. The CDR3 DNA is TGTGCCAGTAGTCCTAGACAGGGATGGGCGAACACTGAAGCTTTCTTT.

This clone was observed a few times. This chain joins TRBV5-1 and TRBJ1-6; no firm D call. CDR3 size: 14 residues. Looked up from germline, CDR1 is SGHRS and CDR2 is YFSETQ. Deletions cut 5 bases from V and 10 bases from J, with 16 bases between. CDR3 sequence reads: CASRVEGEKSPLHF. The CDR3 DNA follows: TGCGCCAGCAGGGTAGAGGGTGAAAAGTCACCCCTCCACTTT. Using reference TRBV5-1 and TRBJ1-6 for the parts outside the CDR3, the full variable domain is KAGVTQTPRYLIKTRGQQVTLSCSPISGHRSVSWYQQTPGQGLQFLFEYFSETQRNKGNFPGRFSGRQFSNSRSEMNVSTLELGDSALYLCASRVEGEKSPLHFGNGTRLTVT.

V and J are TRBV11-2 and TRBJ2-1; D is unclear. V lost 3 bases to trimming and J lost 0 bases, with 6 bases between them. CDR3 length: 14 amino acids. The germline V gene encodes CDR1 SGHAT and CDR2 FQNNGV. The CDR3 region is CASSFLSSYNEQFF. For the CDR3, the DNA is TGTGCCAGCAGCTTCCTTAGCTCCTACAATGAGCAGTTCTTC.

This clone was counted a few times. This rearrangement joins TRBV5-1 to TRBJ2-3; 10 bases map to TRBD2. CDR1 and CDR2 from the germline V gene are SGHRS and YFSETQ. V was clipped by 4 bases and J by 4 bases; unmatched bases: 6. There are 15 residues in the CDR3. CDR3 DNA: TGCGCCAGCAGCGTATATAGCGGGAGGCCAGATACGCAGTATTTT. Translated: CASSVYSGRPDTQYF.